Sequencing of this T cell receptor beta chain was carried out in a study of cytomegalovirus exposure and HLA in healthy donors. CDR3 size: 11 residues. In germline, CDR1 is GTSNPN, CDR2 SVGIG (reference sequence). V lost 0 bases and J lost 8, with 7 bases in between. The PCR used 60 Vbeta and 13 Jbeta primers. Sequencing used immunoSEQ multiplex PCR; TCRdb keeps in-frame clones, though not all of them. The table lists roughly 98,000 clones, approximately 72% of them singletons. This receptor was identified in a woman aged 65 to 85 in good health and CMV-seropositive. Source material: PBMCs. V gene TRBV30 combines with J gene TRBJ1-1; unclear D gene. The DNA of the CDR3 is TGTGCCTGGAGTGTAAGCAGGGAAGCTTTCTTT. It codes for CAWSVSREAFF. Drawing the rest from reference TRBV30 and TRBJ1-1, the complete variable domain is SQTIHQWPATLVQPVGSPLSLECTVEGTSNPNLYWYRQAAGRGLQLLFYSVGIGQISSEVPQNLSASRPQDRQFILSSKKLLLSDSGFYLCAWSVSREAFFGQGTRLTVV.